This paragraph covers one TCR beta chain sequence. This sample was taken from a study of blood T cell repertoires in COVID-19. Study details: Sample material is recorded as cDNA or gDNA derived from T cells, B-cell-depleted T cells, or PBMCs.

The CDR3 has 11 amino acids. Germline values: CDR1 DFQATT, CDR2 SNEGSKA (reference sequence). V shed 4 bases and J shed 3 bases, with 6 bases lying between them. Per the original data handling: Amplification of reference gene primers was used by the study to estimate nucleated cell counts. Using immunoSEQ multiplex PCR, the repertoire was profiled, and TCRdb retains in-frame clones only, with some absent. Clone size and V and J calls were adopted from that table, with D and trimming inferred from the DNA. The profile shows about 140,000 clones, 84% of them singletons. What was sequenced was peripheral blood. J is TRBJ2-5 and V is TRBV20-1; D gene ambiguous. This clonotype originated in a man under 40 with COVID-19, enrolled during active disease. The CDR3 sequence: CSATSEETQYF. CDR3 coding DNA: TGCAGTGCTACCAGCGAAGAGACCCAGTACTTC.